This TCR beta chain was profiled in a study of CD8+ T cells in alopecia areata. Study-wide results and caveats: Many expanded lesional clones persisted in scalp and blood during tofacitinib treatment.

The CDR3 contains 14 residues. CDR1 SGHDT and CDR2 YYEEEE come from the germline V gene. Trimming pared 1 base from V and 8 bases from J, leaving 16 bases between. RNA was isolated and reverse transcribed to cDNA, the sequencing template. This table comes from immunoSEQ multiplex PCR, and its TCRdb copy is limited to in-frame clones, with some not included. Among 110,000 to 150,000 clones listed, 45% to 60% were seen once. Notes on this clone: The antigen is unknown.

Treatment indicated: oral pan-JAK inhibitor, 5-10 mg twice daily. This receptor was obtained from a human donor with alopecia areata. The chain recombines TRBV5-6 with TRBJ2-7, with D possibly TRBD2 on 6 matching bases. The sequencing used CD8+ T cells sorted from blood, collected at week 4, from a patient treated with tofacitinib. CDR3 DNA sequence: TGTGCCAGCAGCTTGTTGGGTGGCGGGATACAGCAGTACTTC. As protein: CASSLLGGGIQQYF.